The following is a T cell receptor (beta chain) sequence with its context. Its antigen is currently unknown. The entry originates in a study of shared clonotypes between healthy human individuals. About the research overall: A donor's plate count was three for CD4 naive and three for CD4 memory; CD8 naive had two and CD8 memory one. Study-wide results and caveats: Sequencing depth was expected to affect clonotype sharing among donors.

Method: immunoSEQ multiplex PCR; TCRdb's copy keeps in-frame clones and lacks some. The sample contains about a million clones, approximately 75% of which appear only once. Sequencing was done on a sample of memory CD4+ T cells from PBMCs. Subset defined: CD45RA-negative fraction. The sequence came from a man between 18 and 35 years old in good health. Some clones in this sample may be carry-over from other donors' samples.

The CDR3 coding sequence is TGTGCCAGCATAGCGGGAGGGCCCTTAATCAATGAGCAGTTCTTC. It translates to CASIAGGPLINEQFF. This chain connects TRBV28 to TRBJ2-1; 11 nucleotides agree with TRBD2. CDR3 size: 15 residues. Trimming removed 7 bases from V and 6 bases from J; junction bases left unmatched: 8. The germline CDR1 and CDR2 sequences are MDHEN and SYDVKM.